The T cell receptor beta chain under discussion was sequenced for a study of beta chain features in type 1 diabetes. Study in general: Age, gender and cell yields were similar between patients and healthy donors.

Findings and limits, study-wide: Fewer junction insertions and more nucleotide deletions appeared in type 1 diabetes patients.

This clone was observed once. Its antigen is as yet unknown. TCRB transcripts that were expressed got sequenced, as all of the isolated RNA had been reverse transcribed. Measured with immunoSEQ multiplex PCR; TCRdb has only the in-frame clones, and not every one. The sample contains approximately 100,000 clones, approximately 39% of which appear only once. Per germline, CDR1 MDHEN and CDR2 SYDVKM. This CDR3 has 12 residues. Between the trimmed V and J ends, which lost 6 bases and 5 bases, there was a span of 10 bases. Via the markers CD45RO/CCR7/CD25/CD127/CD95/CD27, stem cell-like memory, regulatory, central memory and naive CD4+ cells were sorted. Each population that was sorted was more than 98% pure.

Sequenced sample: stem cell memory CD4+ T cells from blood. The receptor comes from a woman under 30 in good health. The V and J genes are TRBV28 and TRBJ2-5, with D uncertain. The CDR3 region has the DNA TGTGCCAGCAGCCGTAGATGGGAGACCCAGTACTTC. Encoded protein: CASSRRWETQYF.